This T cell receptor (beta chain) was identified during a study of cytomegalovirus exposure and HLA in healthy donors. The wider study: Samples from HLA-typed donors yielded 65 million to 85 million unique TCRs in an early data release.

PCR involved 60 Vbeta and 13 Jbeta primers. The protocol was immunoSEQ multiplex PCR, while the TCRdb copy is restricted to in-frame clones and leaves out a portion. Found here are some 160,000 clones, about 78% of them singletons; the top ten hold under 2.5%. Comment on this clone: Its antigen is not known.

Notes on the study in general: In vitro testing confirmed a few CMV-associated chains as specific for CMV antigens.

Sequencing was done on a sample of PBMCs. The TCR was taken from a man in his 60s in good health and CMV-seronegative.

In DNA form, the CDR3 reads TGCGCCAGCAGCTTGTTCCCGGCAGGGGGCACTGAAGCTTTCTTT. Its protein is CASSLFPAGGTEAFF. This sequence joins TRBV5-1 and TRBJ1-1; 7 bases line up with TRBD1. CDR1 is SGHRS and CDR2 is YFSETQ in the germline V gene. The CDR3 covers 15 residues. J was trimmed by 4 bases and V by 1 base; bases with no gene match: 7.